This T cell receptor (beta chain) was recorded in a study of Ad26.COV2.S vaccination and SARS-CoV-2 variants. TCRdb's table, derived via immunoSEQ multiplex PCR, lists solely in-frame clones and lacks some. This sample has roughly 350,000 clones; roughly 91% occur once, and the top ten carry roughly 3.2%. Noted treatment: approximately 18 received Ad26.COV2.S at low or high dose, single or two shots; about 5 received placebo; per-sample allocation not given. Each sample was drawn 63 days after the first injection (of vaccine or placebo). The V and J ends lost 1 base and 4 bases, in that order; junction bases with no gene match: 2. The CDR3 sequence is 15 residues long. Germline lookup yields CDR1 SEHNR and CDR2 FQNEAQ (reference sequence).

This clonotype was obtained from a person between 18 and 59 years old who received the Ad26.COV2.S COVID-19 vaccine or a placebo. The sequences come from peripheral blood, collected in a trial of Ad26.COV2.S vaccine versus placebo. The chain employs TRBV7-9 and TRBJ1-2; 11 bases are shared with TRBD1. As DNA, the CDR3 is TGTGCCAGCAGCTTAGGGACAGGGGGCTCCTATGGCTACACCTTC. Protein product: CASSLGTGGSYGYTF.